This T cell receptor (beta chain) was documented in a study of patients and donors after allogeneic stem cell transplantation (dated by TCRdb to the early 2020s). Trimming at the junction amounts to 6 bases on V and 3 bases on J, and the germline ends lie 2 bases apart. From the cysteine up to the phenylalanine, the CDR3 has a length of 10 residues. The only DNA kept is the CDR3, 30 bases in frame from the first base. Receptor libraries were prepared by RT-PCR. These reads were obtained on a NextSeq 550. The public reads were quality trimmed at Q25 with fastp and then assembled into clones with MiXCR by TCRdb, keeping productive beta chains. Here each entry gathers all rows of one CDR3 protein and keeps the most common genes and DNA. Recorded for this sample are around 160,000 distinct CDR3 sequences; about 29% of them occurred a single time. The top ten clones comprise 3.2% of the sample. This clonotype was found a few times. Its antigen target is currently unknown. No quality values exist for individual bases; no much larger clone is one base distant.

The clonotype comes from a human donor who was either an allogeneic HSCT recipient or a stem cell or donor lymphocyte infusion donor (not recorded which). It is not recorded whose cells these are; they may come from a transplant donor. Material for sequencing was blood, either unsorted or a sorted T cell fraction (not recorded which). Recombination linked TRBV12-3 or TRBV12-4 to TRBJ2-5, with the D gene not confidently named. The CDR3 protein: CASSKETQYF. The base sequence is TGTGCCAGCAGCAAAGAGACCCAGTACTTC.